This T cell receptor beta chain appears in the sequencing data of a study of OX40 agonist ivuxolimab in advanced cancers. Study observations and caveats: More expanded clones were found, on average, in CD8+ than in CD4+ T cells.

This clone was found a few times. Its matching antigen is unknown. Trimming cost V 6 bases and J 7 bases, with 16 bases left between them. There are 14 residues in the CDR3. Germline CDR1 is MNHEY and CDR2 is SVGAGI. The assay was immunoSEQ multiplex PCR, and TCRdb's table has in-frame clones only and misses some. This sample has approximately 70,000 clones, with about 88% found just once. The cohort excluded patients with autoimmune disease history or systemic immunosuppression. Sequencing was performed on CD4+ or CD8+ T cells sorted from blood, taken in a trial of the OX40 agonist ivuxolimab. The receptor's source is an adult with an advanced solid tumor such as melanoma, head and neck, liver or kidney cancer. The rearrangement uses TRBV6-5 and TRBJ1-5, with TRBD1 as a possible D gene (5 bases). For the CDR3, the DNA is TGTGCCAGCAGCTCAGGGCGGGCAGCACAGCCCCAGCATTTT. Its translation: CASSSGRAAQPQHF.